The TCR beta chain under discussion was sequenced for a study of T-cell reconstitution after alpha-beta-depleted transplantation in children. The TCRbeta library incorporated unique molecular identifiers. TCRdb analysed the PCR reads with MiXCR anew, one entry per CDR3 protein. The sample holds about 200,000 distinct CDR3 sequences, more than 12% seen once. This clonotype was counted many times. V was pared by 4 bases and J by 8 bases, with 9 bases between. Germline V CDR1 and CDR2: DFQATT, SNEGSKA (reference sequence). The CDR3 runs 11 residues. The chain couples TRBV20-1 to TRBJ2-1; D tentatively fits TRBD1 or TRBD2 (6 bases each). This clonotype originated in a human donor who donated a stem cell graft to a child with acute lymphoblastic leukemia. Sample: PBMCs from the stem cell graft donor, taken from the stem cell graft. In DNA form, the CDR3 reads TGCAGTGCTACGGGGGCGTATGAGCAGTTCTTC. The encoded protein is CSATGAYEQFF.